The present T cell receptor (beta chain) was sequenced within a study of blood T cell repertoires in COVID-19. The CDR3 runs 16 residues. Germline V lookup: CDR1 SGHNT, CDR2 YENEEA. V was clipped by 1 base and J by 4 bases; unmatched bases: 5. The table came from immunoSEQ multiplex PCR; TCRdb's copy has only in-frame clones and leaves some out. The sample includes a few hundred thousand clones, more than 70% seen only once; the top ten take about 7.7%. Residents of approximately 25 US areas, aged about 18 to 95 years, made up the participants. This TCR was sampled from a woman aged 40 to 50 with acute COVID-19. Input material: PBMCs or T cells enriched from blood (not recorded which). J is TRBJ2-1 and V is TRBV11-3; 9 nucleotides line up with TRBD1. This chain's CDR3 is CASSLAGQGIYNEQFF. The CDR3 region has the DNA TGTGCCAGCAGCTTAGCCGGACAGGGGATATACAATGAGCAGTTCTTC.